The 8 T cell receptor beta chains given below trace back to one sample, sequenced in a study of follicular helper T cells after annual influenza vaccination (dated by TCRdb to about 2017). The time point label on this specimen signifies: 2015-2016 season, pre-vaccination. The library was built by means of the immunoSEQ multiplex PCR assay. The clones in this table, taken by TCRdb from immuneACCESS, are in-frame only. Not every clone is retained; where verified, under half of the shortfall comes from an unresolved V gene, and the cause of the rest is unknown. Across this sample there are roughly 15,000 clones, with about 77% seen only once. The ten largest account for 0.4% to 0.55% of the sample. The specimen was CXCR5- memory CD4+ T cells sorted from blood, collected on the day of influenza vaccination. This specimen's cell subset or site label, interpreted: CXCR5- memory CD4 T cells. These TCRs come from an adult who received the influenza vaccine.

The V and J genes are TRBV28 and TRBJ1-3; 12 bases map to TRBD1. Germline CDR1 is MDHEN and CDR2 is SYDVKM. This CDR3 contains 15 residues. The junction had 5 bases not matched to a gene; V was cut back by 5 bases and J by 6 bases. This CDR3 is CASSKGQGAENTIYF. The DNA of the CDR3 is TGTGCCAGCAGTAAGGGACAGGGGGCCGAAAACACCATATATTTT.

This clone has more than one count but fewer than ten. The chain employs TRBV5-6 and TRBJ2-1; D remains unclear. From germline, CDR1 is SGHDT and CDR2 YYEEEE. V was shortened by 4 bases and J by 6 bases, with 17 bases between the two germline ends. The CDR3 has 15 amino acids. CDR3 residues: CASSRRAFVGNEQFF. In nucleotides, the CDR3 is TGTGCCAGCAGCCGCCGTGCGTTCGTCGGCAATGAGCAGTTCTTC. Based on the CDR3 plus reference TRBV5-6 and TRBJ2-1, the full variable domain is DAGVTQSPTHLIKTRGQQVTLRCSPKSGHDTVSWYQQALGQGPQFIFQYYEEEERQRGNFPDRFSGHQFPNYSSELNVNALLLGDSALYLCASSRRAFVGNEQFFGPGTRLTVL.

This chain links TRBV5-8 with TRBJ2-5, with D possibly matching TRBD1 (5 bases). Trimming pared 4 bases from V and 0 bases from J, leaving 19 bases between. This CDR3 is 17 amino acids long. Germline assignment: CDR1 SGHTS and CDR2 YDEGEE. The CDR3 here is CASSPNPRRQYQETQYF. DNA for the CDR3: TGTGCCAGCAGCCCCAACCCCAGGCGACAGTACCAAGAGACCCAGTACTTC.

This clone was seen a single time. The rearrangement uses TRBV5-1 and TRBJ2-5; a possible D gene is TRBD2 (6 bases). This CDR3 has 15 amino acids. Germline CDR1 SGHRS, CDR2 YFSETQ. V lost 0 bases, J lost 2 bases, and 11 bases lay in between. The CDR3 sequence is CASSLGRGVQETQYF. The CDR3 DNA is TGCGCCAGCAGCTTGGGGCGGGGTGTACAAGAGACCCAGTACTTC.

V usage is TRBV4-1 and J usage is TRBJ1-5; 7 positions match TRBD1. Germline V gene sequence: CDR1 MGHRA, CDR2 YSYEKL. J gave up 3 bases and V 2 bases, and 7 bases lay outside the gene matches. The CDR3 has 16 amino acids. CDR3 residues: CASSQTDRADNQPQHF. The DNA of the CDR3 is TGCGCCAGCAGCCAAACCGACAGGGCGGACAATCAGCCCCAGCATTTT.

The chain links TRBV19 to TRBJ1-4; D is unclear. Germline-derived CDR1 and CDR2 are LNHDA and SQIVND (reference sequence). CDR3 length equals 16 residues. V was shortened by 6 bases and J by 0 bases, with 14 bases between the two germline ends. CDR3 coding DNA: TGTGCCAGTAGGAAAAGGCTAGAACCAACTAATGAAAAACTGTTTTTT. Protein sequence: CASRKRLEPTNEKLFF.

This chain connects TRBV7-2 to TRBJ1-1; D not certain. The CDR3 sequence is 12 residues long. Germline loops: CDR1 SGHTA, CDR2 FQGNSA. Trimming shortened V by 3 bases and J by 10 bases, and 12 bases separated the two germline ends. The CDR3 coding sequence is TGTGCCAGCAGCTTCGGTCATCGGGGAGCTTTCTTT. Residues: CASSFGHRGAFF.

The CDR3, as DNA: TGTGCCACCAGCAGAGATTCGAACAGGCCGTATGAAGCTTTCTTT. Amino acids: CATSRDSNRPYEAFF. The chain has TRBV15 and TRBJ1-1, with D possibly matching TRBD1 (5 bases). This CDR3 comprises 15 residues. Trimming pared 0 bases from V and 7 bases from J, leaving 15 bases between. The germline gives CDR1 LNHNV, CDR2 YYDKDF (reference sequence). The full variable domain, rest sourced from reference TRBV15 and TRBJ1-1, is DAMVIQNPRYQVTQFGKPVTLSCSQTLNHNVMYWYQQKSSQAPKLLFHYYDKDFNNEADTPDNFQSRRPNTSFCFLDIRSPGLGDTAMYLCATSRDSNRPYEAFFGQGTRLTVV.